This T cell receptor (beta chain) emerged from a study of shared clonotypes between healthy human individuals. Notes on the study in general: A reduction in generation probabilities was seen for non-shared clonotypes relative to those shared by all four donors. Estimated richness values were generally larger in naive subsets than in memory subsets.

The repertoire was sequenced with immunoSEQ multiplex PCR; TCRdb's copy has only in-frame clones and lacks some. The profile shows roughly 1 million clones, approximately 68% of them singletons. As regards this clone: Its antigen is not known.

Recent acute infections and vaccinations were absent in the healthy HIV-negative adult donors. CDR1 is KGHSH, CDR2 LQKENI, per germline. The V end lost 2 bases, the J end lost 3 bases, and 6 bases lay between the germline ends. The CDR3 consists of 13 residues. The sequence was collected from a man younger than 30 in good health. The chain has TRBV18 and TRBJ2-3, with D unresolved. What was sequenced was memory CD4+ T cells sorted from blood. Subset in this sample: CD45RA-negative fraction. The CDR3 here is CASSPDTTDTQYF. The DNA for the CDR3 is TGTGCCAGCTCACCAGACACTACAGATACGCAGTATTTT.